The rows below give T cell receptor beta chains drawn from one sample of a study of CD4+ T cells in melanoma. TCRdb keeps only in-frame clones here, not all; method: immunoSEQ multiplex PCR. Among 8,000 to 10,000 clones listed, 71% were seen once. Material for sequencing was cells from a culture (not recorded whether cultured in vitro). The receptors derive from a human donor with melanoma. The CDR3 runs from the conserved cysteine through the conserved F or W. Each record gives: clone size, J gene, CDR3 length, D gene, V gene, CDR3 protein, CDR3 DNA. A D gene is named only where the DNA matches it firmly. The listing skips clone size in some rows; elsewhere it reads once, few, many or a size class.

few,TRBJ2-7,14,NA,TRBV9,CASSVAGGTGEQYF,TGTGCCAGCAGCGTAGCAGGCGGGACCGGGGAGCAGTACTTC
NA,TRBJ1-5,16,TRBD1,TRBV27,CASSFRYRGAGQPQHF,TGTGCCAGCAGTTTTAGGTACAGGGGTGCAGGGCAGCCCCAGCATTTT
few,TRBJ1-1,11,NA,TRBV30,CAPGGGAEAFF,TGTGCCCCCGGGGGAGGGGCCGAAGCTTTCTTT
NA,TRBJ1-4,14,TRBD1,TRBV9,CASSPDRGGEKLFF,TGTGCCAGCAGCCCCGACAGGGGAGGAGAAAAACTGTTTTTT
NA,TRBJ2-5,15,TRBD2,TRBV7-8,CASSLAMGREETQYF,TGTGCCAGCAGCTTAGCAATGGGGAGGGAAGAGACCCAGTACTTC
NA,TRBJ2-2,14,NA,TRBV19,CASRTTSNTGELFF,TGTGCCAGTAGGACGACCTCGAACACCGGGGAGCTGTTTTTT
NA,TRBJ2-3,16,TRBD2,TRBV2,CASSGGERDSTDTQYF,TGTGCCAGCAGTGGAGGGGAGCGGGATAGCACAGATACGCAGTATTTT
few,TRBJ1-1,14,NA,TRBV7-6,CASSIGYRATEAFF,TGTGCCAGCAGCATAGGGTACAGGGCCACTGAAGCTTTCTTT
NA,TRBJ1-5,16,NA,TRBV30,CAWSAGKVVGNQPQHF,TGTGCCTGGAGTGCGGGTAAGGTGGTTGGCAATCAGCCCCAGCATTTT
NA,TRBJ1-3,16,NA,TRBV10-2,CASSDPVRGKRDTIYF,TGCGCCAGCAGCGACCCGGTCAGAGGGAAACGTGACACCATATATTTT
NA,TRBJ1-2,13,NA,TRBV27,CASSLRAAYGYTF,TGTGCCAGCAGTTTAAGGGCCGCGTATGGCTACACCTTC
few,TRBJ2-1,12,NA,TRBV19,CATSGNHNEQFF,TGTGCCACTTCAGGGAATCACAATGAGCAGTTCTTC
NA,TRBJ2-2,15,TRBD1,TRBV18,CAGSWDRGSTGELFF,TGTGCCGGGTCGTGGGACAGAGGATCCACCGGGGAGCTGTTTTTT